This T cell receptor (beta chain) was obtained from a study of blood T cell repertoires in COVID-19. For the study at large: Sites in the United States, Italy and Spain provided acute and convalescent COVID-19 samples. PBMCs, B-cell-depleted T cells, or T cells were the source of the cDNA or gDNA that made up the material.

The CDR3 has 19 residues. After removal of 6 bases from V and 0 bases from J, the junction contained 13 bases not matched to a gene. The germline gives CDR1 SQVTM, CDR2 ANQGSEA. In the original workflow: Scientists estimated how many nucleated cells there were by amplifying reference gene primers. Assay used: immunoSEQ multiplex PCR; TCRdb lists only in-frame clones, some missing. That table furnishes V, J and clone size, whereas the DNA furnished D and trimming. The sample records about 44,000 clones, 87% being singletons. The specimen was peripheral blood. The origin of this receptor is a human donor in a cohort sampled during active COVID-19. This sequence joins TRBV29-1 and TRBJ2-1; 14 nucleotides align to TRBD2. CDR3 loop: CSVAGLAGVDTSSYNEQFF. The CDR3 DNA sequence: TGCAGCGTAGCGGGACTAGCGGGAGTAGATACGAGCTCCTACAATGAGCAGTTCTTC.